The rows below give T cell receptor beta chains drawn from one sample of a study of cytomegalovirus exposure and HLA in healthy donors. The assay was immunoSEQ multiplex PCR, and TCRdb's table has in-frame clones only and misses some. The profile covers tens of thousands of clones, with roughly 78% appearing a single time and 4.6% taken by the ten largest. The sequencing input was PBMCs. The receptors derive from a woman in her forties in good health and CMV-seropositive. Each CDR3 is given with its conserved first and last residue. The order of the fields is V gene, clone size, D gene, J gene, CDR3 protein, CDR3 DNA. A D gene is named only where the DNA matches it firmly. Clone size appears in some rows only: once, few, many, or a class for an expanded clone.

V: TRBV9; size: once; D: -; J: TRBJ2-1; CDR3: CASSEQTGSSYNEQFF; DNA: TGTGCCAGCAGCGAACAGACGGGGAGCTCCTACAATGAGCAGTTCTTC
V: TRBV27; size: -; D: -; J: TRBJ1-3; CDR3: CASTSHSSGNTIYF; DNA: TGTGCCAGCACGTCTCACAGCTCTGGAAACACCATATATTTT
V: TRBV18; size: -; D: TRBD2; J: TRBJ2-7; CDR3: CASSPGTRGEQYF; DNA: TGTGCCAGCTCACCAGGGACTAGGGGCGAGCAGTACTTC
V: TRBV6-5; size: -; D: -; J: TRBJ1-1; CDR3: CASSYLDRTNTEAFF; DNA: TGTGCCAGCAGTTACCTGGACAGAACGAACACTGAAGCTTTCTTT
V: TRBV6-1; size: -; D: TRBD2; J: TRBJ2-3; CDR3: CASLTSGRTTDTQYF; DNA: TGTGCCAGCCTGACTAGCGGGAGGACCACAGATACGCAGTATTTT
V: TRBV11-3; size: -; D: -; J: TRBJ2-1; CDR3: CASSREGGAYNEQFF; DNA: TGTGCCAGCAGCCGGGAAGGGGGTGCCTACAATGAGCAGTTCTTC
V: TRBV11-2; size: -; D: TRBD2; J: TRBJ2-2; CDR3: CASSPGGLAGVVNTGELFF; DNA: TGTGCCAGCAGCCCAGGAGGGCTAGCGGGAGTAGTGAACACCGGGGAGCTGTTTTTT
V: TRBV5-1; size: few; D: -; J: TRBJ1-4; CDR3: CASSWNRADEKLFF; DNA: TGCGCCAGCAGTTGGAACAGGGCAGATGAAAAACTGTTTTTT
V: TRBV27; size: -; D: -; J: TRBJ2-3; CDR3: CASSFAGSTDTQYF; DNA: TGTGCCAGCAGTTTTGCGGGGTCCACAGATACGCAGTATTTT
V: TRBV5-4; size: -; D: TRBD2; J: TRBJ2-7; CDR3: CASSRGTSGRLNHEQYF; DNA: TGTGCCAGCAGCAGAGGGACTAGCGGGAGGCTTAACCACGAGCAGTACTTC
V: TRBV5-1; size: -; D: TRBD1; J: TRBJ2-7; CDR3: CASSLSGTGGHEQYF; DNA: TGCGCCAGCAGCTTATCCGGGACAGGGGGCCACGAGCAGTACTTC
V: TRBV5-1; size: -; D: -; J: TRBJ2-2; CDR3: CASSLDGADTGELFF; DNA: TGCGCCAGCAGCTTGGATGGTGCGGACACCGGGGAGCTGTTTTTT
V: TRBV7-2; size: -; D: TRBD1; J: TRBJ1-5; CDR3: CASSLGRDRRNQPQHF; DNA: TGTGCCAGCAGCCTCGGCCGGGACAGGCGCAATCAGCCCCAGCATTTT
V: TRBV27; size: -; D: -; J: TRBJ2-1; CDR3: CASSGLNDEQFF; DNA: TGTGCCAGCTCCGGTCTGAACGATGAGCAGTTCTTC
V: TRBV7-9; size: -; D: -; J: TRBJ1-3; CDR3: CASSSRGNGNTIYF; DNA: TGTGCCAGCAGCTCTAGGGGAAATGGAAACACCATATATTTT
V: TRBV5-8; size: -; D: -; J: TRBJ2-1; CDR3: CASSSGTGVRLADNEQFF; DNA: TGTGCCAGCAGCAGTGGGACAGGGGTAAGACTAGCGGACAATGAGCAGTTCTTC
V: TRBV7-9; size: -; D: -; J: TRBJ1-1; CDR3: CASSPLRQREAFF; DNA: TGTGCCAGCAGCCCCCTTAGACAGCGTGAAGCTTTCTTT
V: TRBV4-1; size: -; D: -; J: TRBJ2-1; CDR3: CASSQDPGLYNEQFF; DNA: TGCGCCAGCAGCCAAGACCCGGGACTCTACAATGAGCAGTTCTTC
V: TRBV2; size: -; D: TRBD1; J: TRBJ1-6; CDR3: CASKTAGTGRNSPLHF; DNA: TGTGCCAGCAAGACCGCCGGGACAGGGAGGAATTCACCCCTCCACTTT
V: TRBV12-2; size: -; D: -; J: TRBJ1-5; CDR3: CASRLANRGLVEISNQPQHF; DNA: TGTGCAAGTCGCTTAGCGAACAGGGGTCTTGTCGAAATTAGCAATCAGCCCCAGCATTTT
V: TRBV29-1; size: few; D: TRBD1; J: TRBJ1-2; CDR3: CSLDTGGIYGYTF; DNA: TGCAGCTTAGATACAGGGGGGATCTATGGCTACACCTTC
V: TRBV28; size: -; D: TRBD2; J: TRBJ2-3; CDR3: CASSDPLAGKDTDTQYF; DNA: TGTGCCAGCAGCGACCCACTAGCGGGAAAGGACACAGATACGCAGTATTTT
V: TRBV2; size: -; D: TRBD1; J: TRBJ1-2; CDR3: CASSAGQGSYGYTF; DNA: TGTGCCAGCAGTGCCGGACAGGGCAGCTATGGCTACACCTTC
V: TRBV5-1; size: -; D: TRBD2; J: TRBJ2-7; CDR3: CASSGYSGSYEQYF; DNA: TGCGCCAGCAGCGGTTATAGCGGGAGCTACGAGCAGTACTTC
V: TRBV30; size: -; D: -; J: TRBJ1-2; CDR3: CAGGGSGRMSYTF; DNA: TGTGCCGGTGGGGGGTCAGGAAGAATGAGCTACACCTTC
V: TRBV12-5; size: -; D: TRBD1; J: TRBJ2-1; CDR3: CASGLGQGAHNEQFF; DNA: TGTGCTAGTGGCCTGGGACAGGGGGCCCACAATGAGCAGTTCTTC
V: TRBV9; size: once; D: TRBD2; J: TRBJ2-1; CDR3: CASSDLAGAYNEQFF; DNA: TGTGCCAGCAGCGACTTAGCGGGAGCCTACAATGAGCAGTTCTTC
V: TRBV30; size: -; D: TRBD1; J: TRBJ2-7; CDR3: CAWGGTGGNDVVQQYF; DNA: TGTGCCTGGGGGGGAACAGGGGGGAATGATGTGGTGCAGCAGTACTTC
V: TRBV7-3; size: once; D: -; J: TRBJ2-1; CDR3: CASSPSSGSDEQFF; DNA: TGTGCCAGCAGCCCTTCGTCCGGGTCCGATGAGCAGTTCTTC
V: TRBV4-3; size: once; D: -; J: TRBJ1-3; CDR3: CASSQEYRGRYSGNTIYF; DNA: TGCGCCAGCAGCCAAGAGTACCGGGGTCGGTACTCTGGAAACACCATATATTTT
V: TRBV10-3; size: -; D: -; J: TRBJ1-5; CDR3: CAISDHRASNQPQHF; DNA: TGTGCCATCAGTGATCACAGGGCTAGCAATCAGCCCCAGCATTTT
V: TRBV27; size: -; D: -; J: TRBJ2-7; CDR3: CASRTGQYEQYF; DNA: TGTGCCAGCAGGACAGGCCAGTACGAGCAGTACTTC
V: TRBV5-6; size: -; D: -; J: TRBJ2-1; CDR3: CASSLNFLDEQFF; DNA: TGTGCCAGCAGCTTGAATTTTCTCGATGAGCAGTTCTTC
V: TRBV5-8; size: -; D: -; J: TRBJ1-3; CDR3: CASSFGGATGNTIYF; DNA: TGTGCCAGCAGCTTCGGGGGGGCAACCGGAAACACCATATATTTT
V: TRBV19; size: -; D: TRBD2; J: TRBJ2-1; CDR3: CASSSLAGSYNEQFF; DNA: TGTGCCAGTAGTAGTCTAGCGGGATCCTACAATGAGCAGTTCTTC
V: TRBV14; size: -; D: -; J: TRBJ2-7; CDR3: CASSLGWSYEQYF; DNA: TGTGCCAGCAGCCTCGGGTGGTCGTACGAGCAGTACTTC
V: TRBV27; size: -; D: TRBD1; J: TRBJ2-7; CDR3: CASSFIQGVGLLEQYF; DNA: TGTGCCAGCAGTTTTATACAGGGGGTCGGGCTCCTAGAGCAGTACTTC
V: TRBV7-9; size: -; D: TRBD1; J: TRBJ2-5; CDR3: CASSLLTGGSETQYF; DNA: TGTGCCAGCAGCTTGCTCACAGGGGGATCAGAGACCCAGTACTTC
V: TRBV4-2; size: -; D: -; J: TRBJ1-4; CDR3: CASSQVEGSGEKLFF; DNA: TGTGCCAGCAGCCAAGTGGAAGGGAGTGGTGAAAAACTGTTTTTT
V: TRBV10-1; size: few; D: TRBD1; J: TRBJ1-5; CDR3: CASRTPGTGNNQPQHF; DNA: TGCGCCAGCAGGACACCCGGGACAGGGAACAATCAGCCCCAGCATTTT
V: TRBV9; size: -; D: TRBD2; J: TRBJ2-1; CDR3: CASSPTTGGRANNEQFF; DNA: TGTGCCAGCAGCCCCACGACGGGCGGGAGGGCCAACAATGAGCAGTTCTTC
V: TRBV4-1; size: -; D: -; J: TRBJ2-7; CDR3: CASSQGQGSGEQYF; DNA: TGCGCCAGCAGCCAGGGGCAGGGGTCTGGCGAGCAGTACTTC
V: TRBV7-7; size: -; D: -; J: TRBJ2-5; CDR3: CASSLETRLETQYF; DNA: TGTGCTAGCAGCTTAGAGACAAGATTGGAGACCCAGTACTTC
V: TRBV29-1; size: -; D: TRBD1; J: TRBJ2-1; CDR3: CSLSLGTGAVPNEQFF; DNA: TGCAGCCTCAGCTTGGGGACAGGGGCGGTCCCCAATGAGCAGTTCTTC
V: TRBV29-1; size: -; D: -; J: TRBJ2-3; CDR3: CSVGHGGDTQYF; DNA: TGCAGCGTCGGGCATGGAGGAGATACGCAGTATTTT
V: TRBV6-5; size: -; D: TRBD2; J: TRBJ2-7; CDR3: CASSYRQREPYEQYF; DNA: TGTGCCAGCAGTTACCGACAGCGGGAACCCTACGAGCAGTACTTC
V: TRBV4-3; size: few; D: TRBD2; J: TRBJ2-2; CDR3: CASSQQVGEGTGELFF; DNA: TGCGCCAGCAGCCAGCAAGTGGGGGAGGGGACCGGGGAGCTGTTTTTT
V: TRBV5-4; size: -; D: -; J: TRBJ2-3; CDR3: CASSSLSVTDTQYF; DNA: TGTGCCAGCAGCTCGCTGAGCGTCACAGATACGCAGTATTTT
V: TRBV29-1; size: -; D: TRBD2; J: TRBJ2-2; CDR3: CSLSPGGANTGELFF; DNA: TGCAGCCTCTCCCCCGGGGGGGCGAACACCGGGGAGCTGTTTTTT
V: TRBV2; size: -; D: -; J: TRBJ2-3; CDR3: CASRGRLATDTQYF; DNA: TGTGCCAGCAGGGGTAGGCTAGCGACAGATACGCAGTATTTT
V: TRBV7-3; size: -; D: TRBD1; J: TRBJ2-7; CDR3: CASSSRTGGDEQYF; DNA: TGTGCCAGCAGCTCCAGGACAGGGGGGGACGAGCAGTACTTC
V: TRBV7-2; size: -; D: TRBD1; J: TRBJ1-4; CDR3: CASSSGTGSNEKLFF; DNA: TGTGCCAGCAGCTCCGGGACAGGGTCAAATGAAAAACTGTTTTTT
V: TRBV5-4; size: -; D: TRBD2; J: TRBJ2-1; CDR3: CASSLGREAVNEQFF; DNA: TGTGCCAGCAGCTTGGGGCGGGAGGCCGTCAATGAGCAGTTCTTC